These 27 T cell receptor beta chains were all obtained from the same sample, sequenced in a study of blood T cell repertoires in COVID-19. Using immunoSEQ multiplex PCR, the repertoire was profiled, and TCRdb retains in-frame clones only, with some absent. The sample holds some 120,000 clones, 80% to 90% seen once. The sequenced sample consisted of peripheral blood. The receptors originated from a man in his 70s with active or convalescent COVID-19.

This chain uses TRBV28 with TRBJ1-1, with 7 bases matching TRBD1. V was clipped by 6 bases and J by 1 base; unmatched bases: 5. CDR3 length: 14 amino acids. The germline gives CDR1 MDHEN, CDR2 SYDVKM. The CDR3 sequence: CASSSGQRNTEAFF. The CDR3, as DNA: TGTGCCAGCAGCTCGGGACAGCGGAACACTGAAGCTTTCTTT. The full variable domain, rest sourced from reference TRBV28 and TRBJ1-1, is DVKVTQSSRYLVKRTGEKVFLECVQDMDHENMFWYRQDPGLGLRLIYFSYDVKMKEKGDIPEGYSVSREKKERFSLILESASTNQTSMYLCASSSGQRNTEAFFGQGTRLTVV.

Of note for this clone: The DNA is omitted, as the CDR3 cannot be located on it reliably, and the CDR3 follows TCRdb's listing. CDR3 residues: CASSKWGGGAVPAGVPAHNEQFF. V usage is TRBV21-1 and J usage is TRBJ2-1; whether TRBD2, the table's D call, matches the DNA was not checked. TRBV21-1 constitutes a pseudogene. The CDR3 totals 23 residues, both ends included.

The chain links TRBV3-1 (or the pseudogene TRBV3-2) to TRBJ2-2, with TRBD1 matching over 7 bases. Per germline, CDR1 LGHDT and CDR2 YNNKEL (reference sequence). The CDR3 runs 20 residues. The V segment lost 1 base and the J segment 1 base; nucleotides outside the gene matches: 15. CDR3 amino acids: CASSQVVVEGQNRNTGELFF. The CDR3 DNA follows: TGTGCCAGCAGCCAAGTTGTAGTAGAGGGACAGAATAGGAACACCGGGGAGCTGTTTTTT.

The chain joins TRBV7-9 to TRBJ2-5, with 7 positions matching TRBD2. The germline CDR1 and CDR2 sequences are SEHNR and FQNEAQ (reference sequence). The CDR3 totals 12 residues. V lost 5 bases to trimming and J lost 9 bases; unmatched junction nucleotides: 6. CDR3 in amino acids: CASSPVAGAQYF. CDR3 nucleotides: TGTGCCAGCAGCCCGGTGGCGGGGGCCCAGTACTTC.

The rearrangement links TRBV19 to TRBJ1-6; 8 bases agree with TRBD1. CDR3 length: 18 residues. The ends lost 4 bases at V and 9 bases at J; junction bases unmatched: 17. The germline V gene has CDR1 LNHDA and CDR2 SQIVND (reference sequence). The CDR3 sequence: CASSTVGTGTGTSSPLHF. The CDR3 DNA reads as TGTGCCAGTAGTACAGTCGGGACAGGAACGGGAACTAGTTCACCCCTCCACTTT.

This chain's CDR3 is CASSPTSGGELFF. DNA for the CDR3: TGTGCCAGCAGCCCGACCAGCGGCGGGGAGCTGTTTTTT. The rearrangement uses TRBV14 and TRBJ2-2; D possibly corresponds to TRBD2 (5 bases). Trimming left V 4 bases short and J 7 bases short, with 10 bases between. Germline assignment: CDR1 SGHDN and CDR2 FVKESK. This CDR3 comprises 13 residues.

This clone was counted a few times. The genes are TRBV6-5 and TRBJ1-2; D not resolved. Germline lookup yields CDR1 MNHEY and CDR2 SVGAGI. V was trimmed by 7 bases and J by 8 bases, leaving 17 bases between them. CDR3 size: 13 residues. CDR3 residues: CASTVVSSTGYTF. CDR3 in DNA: TGTGCCAGCACCGTTGTTAGCAGCACGGGCTACACCTTC.

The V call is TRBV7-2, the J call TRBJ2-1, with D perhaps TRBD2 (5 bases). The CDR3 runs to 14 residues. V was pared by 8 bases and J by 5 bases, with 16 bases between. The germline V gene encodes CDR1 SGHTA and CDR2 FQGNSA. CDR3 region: CASQSGGPHNEQFF. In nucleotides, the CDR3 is TGTGCCAGCCAAAGCGGAGGCCCCCACAATGAGCAGTTCTTC.

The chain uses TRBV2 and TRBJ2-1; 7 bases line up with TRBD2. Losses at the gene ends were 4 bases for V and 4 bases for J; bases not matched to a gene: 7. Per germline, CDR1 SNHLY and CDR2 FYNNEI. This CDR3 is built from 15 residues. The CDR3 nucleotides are TGTGCCAGCAGTGTTGGTCTAGCGGCTTACAATGAGCAGTTCTTC. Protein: CASSVGLAAYNEQFF.

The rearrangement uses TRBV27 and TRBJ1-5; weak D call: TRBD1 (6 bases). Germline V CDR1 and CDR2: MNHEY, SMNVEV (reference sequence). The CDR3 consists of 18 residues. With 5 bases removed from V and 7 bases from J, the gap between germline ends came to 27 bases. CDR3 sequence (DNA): TGTGCCAGCAGTCCCCTCGGTATCGGACAGCAGGTAAAGCAGCCCCAGCATTTT. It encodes CASSPLGIGQQVKQPQHF.

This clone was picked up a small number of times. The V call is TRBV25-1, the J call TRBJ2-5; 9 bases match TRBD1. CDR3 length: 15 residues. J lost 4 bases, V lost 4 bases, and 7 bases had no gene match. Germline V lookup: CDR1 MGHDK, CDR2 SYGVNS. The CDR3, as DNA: TGTGCCAGCAGTGGACCCGGGACAGGGACAGAGACCCAGTACTTC. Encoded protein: CASSGPGTGTETQYF.

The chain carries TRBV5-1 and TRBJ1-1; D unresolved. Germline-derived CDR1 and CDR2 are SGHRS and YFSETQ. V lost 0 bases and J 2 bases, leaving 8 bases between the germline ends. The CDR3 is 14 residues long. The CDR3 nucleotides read TGCGCCAGCAGCTTGGCTGGGAGTAACACTGAAGCTTTCTTT. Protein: CASSLAGSNTEAFF.

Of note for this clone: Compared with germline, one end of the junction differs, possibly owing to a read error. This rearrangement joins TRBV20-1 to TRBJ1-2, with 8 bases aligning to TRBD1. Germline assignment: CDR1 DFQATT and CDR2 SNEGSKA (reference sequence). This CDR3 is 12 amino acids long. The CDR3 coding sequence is TGCAGTGCTAGTCCAACCGACAGGGGTGCTATCTTC. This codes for CSASPTDRGAIF.

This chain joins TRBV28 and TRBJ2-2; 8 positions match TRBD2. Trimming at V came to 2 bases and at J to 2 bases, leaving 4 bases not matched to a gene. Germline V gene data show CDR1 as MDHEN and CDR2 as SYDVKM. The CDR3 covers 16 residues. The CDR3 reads CASSLLAGTNTGELFF. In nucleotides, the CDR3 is TGTGCCAGCAGTTTACTAGCGGGCACTAACACCGGGGAGCTGTTTTTT.

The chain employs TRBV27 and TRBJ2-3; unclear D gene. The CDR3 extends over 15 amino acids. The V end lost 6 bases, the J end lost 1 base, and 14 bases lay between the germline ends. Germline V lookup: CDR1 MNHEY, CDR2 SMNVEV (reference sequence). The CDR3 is CASRLTRQGTDTQYF. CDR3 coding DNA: TGTGCCAGCAGACTTACTCGTCAGGGCACAGATACGCAGTATTTT.

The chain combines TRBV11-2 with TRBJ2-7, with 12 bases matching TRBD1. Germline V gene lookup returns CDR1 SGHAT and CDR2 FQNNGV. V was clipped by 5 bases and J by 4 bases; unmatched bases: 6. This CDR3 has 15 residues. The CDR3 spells CASSARDRGLYEQYF. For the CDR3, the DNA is TGTGCCAGCAGCGCGCGGGACAGGGGGCTTTACGAGCAGTACTTC.

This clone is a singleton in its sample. CDR3: CASSLMAGTNTGELFF. The CDR3 coding sequence is TGTGCCAGCAGCTTAATGGCAGGGACGAACACCGGGGAGCTGTTTTTT. The chain has TRBV11-2 and TRBJ2-2, with D possibly being TRBD1 (5 bases). Germline CDR1 and CDR2: SGHAT and FQNNGV. The CDR3 sequence is 16 residues long. V lost 2 bases, J lost 0 bases, and 10 bases lay in between.

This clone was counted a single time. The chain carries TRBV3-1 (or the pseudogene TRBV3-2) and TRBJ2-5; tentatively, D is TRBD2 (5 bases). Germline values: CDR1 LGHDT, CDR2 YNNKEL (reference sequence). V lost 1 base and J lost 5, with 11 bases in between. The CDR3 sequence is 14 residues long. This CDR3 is CASSQGGLDETQYF. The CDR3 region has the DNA TGTGCCAGCAGCCAAGGAGGACTGGACGAGACCCAGTACTTC.

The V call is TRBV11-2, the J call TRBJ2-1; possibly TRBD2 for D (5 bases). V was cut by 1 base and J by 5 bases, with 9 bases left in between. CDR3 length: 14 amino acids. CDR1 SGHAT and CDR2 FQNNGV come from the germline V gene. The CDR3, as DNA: TGTGCCAGCAGCTTAGGGGCCGGGAACAATGAGCAGTTCTTC. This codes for CASSLGAGNNEQFF.

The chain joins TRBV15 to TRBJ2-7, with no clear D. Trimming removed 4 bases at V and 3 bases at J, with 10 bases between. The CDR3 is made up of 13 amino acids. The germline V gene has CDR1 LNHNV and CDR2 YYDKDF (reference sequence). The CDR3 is CATSNTIFYEQYF. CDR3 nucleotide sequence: TGTGCCACCAGCAACACTATTTTCTACGAGCAGTACTTC.

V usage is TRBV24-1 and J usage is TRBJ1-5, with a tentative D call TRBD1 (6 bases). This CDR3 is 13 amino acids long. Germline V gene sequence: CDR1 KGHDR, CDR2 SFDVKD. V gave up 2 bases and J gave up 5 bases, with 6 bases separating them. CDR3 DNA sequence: TGTGCCACCAGTGATTCAGGGGATCAGCCCCAGCATTTT. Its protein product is CATSDSGDQPQHF.

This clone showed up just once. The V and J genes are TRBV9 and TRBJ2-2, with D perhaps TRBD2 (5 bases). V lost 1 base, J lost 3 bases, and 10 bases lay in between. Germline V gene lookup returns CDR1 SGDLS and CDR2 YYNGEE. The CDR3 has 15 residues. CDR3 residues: CASSVSTRDTGELFF. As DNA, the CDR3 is TGTGCCAGCAGCGTATCTACGAGGGACACCGGGGAGCTGTTTTTT. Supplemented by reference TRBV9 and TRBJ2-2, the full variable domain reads DSGVTQTPKHLITATGQRVTLRCSPRSGDLSVYWYQQSLDQGLQFLIQYYNGEERAKGNILERFSAQQFPDLHSELNLSSLELGDSALYFCASSVSTRDTGELFFGEGSRLTVL.

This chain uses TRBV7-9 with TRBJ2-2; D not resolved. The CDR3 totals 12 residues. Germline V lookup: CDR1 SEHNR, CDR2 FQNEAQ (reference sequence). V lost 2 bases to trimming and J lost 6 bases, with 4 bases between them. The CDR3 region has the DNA TGTGCCAGCAGCTTATCGGCCGGGGAGCTGTTTTTT. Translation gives CASSLSAGELFF. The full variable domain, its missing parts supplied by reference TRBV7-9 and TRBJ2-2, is DTGVSQNPRHKITKRGQNVTFRCDPISEHNRLYWYRQTLGQGPEFLTYFQNEAQLEKSRLLSDRFSAERPKGSFSTLEIQRTEQGDSAMYLCASSLSAGELFFGEGSRLTVL.

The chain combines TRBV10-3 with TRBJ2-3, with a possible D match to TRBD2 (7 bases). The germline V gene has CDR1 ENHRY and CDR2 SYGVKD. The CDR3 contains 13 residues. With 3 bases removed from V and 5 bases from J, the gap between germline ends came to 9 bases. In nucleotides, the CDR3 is TGTGCCATCAGTGAAGGGGGGGTAGATACGCAGTATTTT. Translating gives CAISEGGVDTQYF.

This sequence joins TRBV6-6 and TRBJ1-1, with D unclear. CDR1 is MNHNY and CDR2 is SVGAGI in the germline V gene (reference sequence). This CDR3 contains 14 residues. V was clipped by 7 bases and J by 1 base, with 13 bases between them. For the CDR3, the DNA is TGTGCCAGCATGAGGGAGGTTAGGAACACTGAAGCTTTCTTT. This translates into CASMREVRNTEAFF.

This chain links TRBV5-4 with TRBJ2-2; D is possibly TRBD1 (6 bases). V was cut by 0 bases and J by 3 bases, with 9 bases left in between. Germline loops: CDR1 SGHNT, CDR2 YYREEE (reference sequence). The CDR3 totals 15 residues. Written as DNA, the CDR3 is TGTGCCAGCAGCTTGGACAGGGTTGACACCGGGGAGCTGTTTTTT. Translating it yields CASSLDRVDTGELFF. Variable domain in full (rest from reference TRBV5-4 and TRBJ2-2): ETGVTQSPTHLIKTRGQQVTLRCSSQSGHNTVSWYQQALGQGPQFIFQYYREEENGRGNFPPRFSGLQFPNYSSELNVNALELDDSALYLCASSLDRVDTGELFFGEGSRLTVL.

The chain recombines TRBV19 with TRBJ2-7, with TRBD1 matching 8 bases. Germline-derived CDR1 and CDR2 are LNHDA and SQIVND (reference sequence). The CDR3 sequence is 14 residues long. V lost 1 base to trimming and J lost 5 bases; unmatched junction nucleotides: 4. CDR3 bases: TGTGCCAGTAGTATAGGGGACAGGTTTGACGAGCAGTACTTC. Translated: CASSIGDRFDEQYF.